This T cell receptor beta chain was identified in a study of T cell repertoires in cytomegalovirus infection. The overall study: It was the public TCR beta signatures that indicated both CMV infection and matching HLA type. General study results and limits: HLA-C-restricted CMV-specific TCR beta clonotypes prevailed in the ex vivo response. Cumulative frequency (of public TCR beta family members) identified carriers of CMV plus the relevant HLA.

From the reads, TCRdb called clonotypes with MiXCR, one entry per CDR3 protein. The sample comprises some 480,000 distinct CDR3 sequences, roughly 34% of which are singletons, and roughly 15% rests with the top ten. The germline CDR1 and CDR2 sequences are SGHTA and FQGNSA. The CDR3 spans 17 residues. With 6 bases clipped from V and 13 bases from J, the junction kept 22 bases outside the gene matches. This clonotype showed up just a few times. Its specificity is unknown. This TCR derives from a human donor in good health (CMV status not recorded). Some clones in this sample may be carry-over from other donors' samples. The chain carries TRBV7-2 and TRBJ2-1; 9 nucleotides agree with TRBD2. The sequencing used cultured PBMCs, collected from culture after CMV antigen stimulation. CDR3 sequence (DNA): TGTGCCAGCAGTCCCAGGATGGGTAGCGGGAGTTTAGGGAGCCAGTTCTTC. It translates to CASSPRMGSGSLGSQFF.